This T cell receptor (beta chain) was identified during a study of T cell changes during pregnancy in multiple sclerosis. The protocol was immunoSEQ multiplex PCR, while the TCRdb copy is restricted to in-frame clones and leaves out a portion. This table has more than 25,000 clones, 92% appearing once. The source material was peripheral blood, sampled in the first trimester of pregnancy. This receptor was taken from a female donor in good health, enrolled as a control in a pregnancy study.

CDR3 DNA sequence: TGTGCCAGTAGTATAAGACTAGCGGTGAACACCGGGGAGCTGTTTTTT. It encodes CASSIRLAVNTGELFF. The V gene is TRBV19, the J gene TRBJ2-2; 9 positions match TRBD2. The V gene end was trimmed by 2 bases and the J gene end by 1 base; junction bases not matched to a gene: 2. The CDR3 sequence is 16 residues long. Germline CDR1 reads LNHDA; CDR2 reads SQIVND (reference sequence).